This T cell receptor beta chain was obtained from a study of cytomegalovirus exposure and HLA in healthy donors. Study-level information: Ancestry clustering placed around 80% of several hundred genotyped donors in the Caucasian-associated cluster.

PCR primers comprised 60 Vbeta and 13 Jbeta primers. Sequenced by immunoSEQ multiplex PCR; TCRdb stores in-frame clones only, minus some. This table has 110,000 to 150,000 clones, around 80% appearing once. The sequence derives from a woman between 55 and 75 years old in good health and CMV-seropositive. The material sequenced was PBMCs.

The CDR3 coding sequence is TGTGCCTGGAGTGCCTCGGTAGCGGGAGGGAATGAGCAGTTCTTC. This sequence encodes CAWSASVAGGNEQFF. The chain links TRBV30 to TRBJ2-1; 11 bases align to TRBD2. The germline V gene has CDR1 GTSNPN and CDR2 SVGIG (reference sequence). CDR3 size: 15 residues. After removal of 1 base from V and 7 bases from J, the junction contained 6 bases not matched to a gene.